The 6 T cell receptor beta chains below all came from one sample that was sequenced in a study of T cell changes during pregnancy in multiple sclerosis. Using immunoSEQ multiplex PCR, the repertoire was profiled, and TCRdb retains in-frame clones only, with some absent. The table has some 74,000 clones, almost 95% seen once. Sequenced material: peripheral blood, taken before pregnancy. These receptors came from a female donor with multiple sclerosis, enrolled in a pregnancy study.

The rearrangement uses TRBV10-3 and TRBJ1-1; D is possibly TRBD1 (6 bases). Trimming stripped 0 bases from V and 3 bases from J, with 14 bases between. The germline V gene has CDR1 ENHRY and CDR2 SYGVKD. The CDR3 consists of 16 residues. The CDR3 sequence is CAISESTSQGYTEAFF. Written as DNA, the CDR3 is TGTGCCATCAGTGAGTCGACGTCACAGGGCTACACTGAAGCTTTCTTT.

The rearrangement uses TRBV5-1 and TRBJ2-7, with 7 bases identical to TRBD1. V lost 4 bases and J lost 3; bases outside the gene matches: 10. This CDR3 spans 15 amino acids. Per germline, CDR1 SGHRS and CDR2 YFSETQ. Written as DNA, the CDR3 is TGCGCCAGCAGCCCTCGAACAGGGGCATACTACGAGCAGTACTTC. Translation gives CASSPRTGAYYEQYF.

The chain uses TRBV6-4 and TRBJ2-3, with D possibly matching TRBD2 (6 bases). V shed 0 bases and J shed 0 bases, with 10 bases lying between them. CDR3 length: 16 amino acids. Germline CDR1 MRHNA, CDR2 SNTAGT. The CDR3 region is CASSDSSGSSTDTQYF. CDR3 in DNA: TGTGCCAGCAGTGACTCAAGCGGGTCTAGCACAGATACGCAGTATTTT.

This chain joins TRBV6-1 and TRBJ2-7; 10 bases are a match to TRBD1. Losses at the gene ends were 4 bases for V and 2 bases for J; bases not matched to a gene: 5. The length of the CDR3 is 15 residues. The germline gives CDR1 MNHNS, CDR2 SASEGT. The CDR3 region has the DNA TGTGCCAGCAGTGGGGGACAGGGGAAAACCTACGAGCAGTACTTC. Residues: CASSGGQGKTYEQYF.

The chain joins TRBV7-8 to TRBJ2-2; D is perhaps TRBD1 (5 bases). Between the trimmed V and J ends, which lost 8 bases and 0 bases, there was a span of 10 bases. The CDR3 runs 14 residues. Germline values: CDR1 SGHVS, CDR2 FQNEAQ. The CDR3 DNA reads as TGTGCCAGCCGCCGACAGACGAACACCGGGGAGCTGTTTTTT. It encodes CASRRQTNTGELFF.

V gene TRBV18 combines with J gene TRBJ1-5, with 7 positions matching TRBD1. CDR1 and CDR2 from the germline V gene are KGHSH and LQKENI. The CDR3 sequence is 20 residues long. Trimming removed 4 bases from V and 3 bases from J; junction bases left unmatched: 21. CDR3 sequence: CASSLLPGQRKPTHNQPQHF. The CDR3 DNA follows: TGTGCCAGCTCACTTTTGCCGGGACAGAGAAAACCCACCCACAATCAGCCCCAGCATTTT.